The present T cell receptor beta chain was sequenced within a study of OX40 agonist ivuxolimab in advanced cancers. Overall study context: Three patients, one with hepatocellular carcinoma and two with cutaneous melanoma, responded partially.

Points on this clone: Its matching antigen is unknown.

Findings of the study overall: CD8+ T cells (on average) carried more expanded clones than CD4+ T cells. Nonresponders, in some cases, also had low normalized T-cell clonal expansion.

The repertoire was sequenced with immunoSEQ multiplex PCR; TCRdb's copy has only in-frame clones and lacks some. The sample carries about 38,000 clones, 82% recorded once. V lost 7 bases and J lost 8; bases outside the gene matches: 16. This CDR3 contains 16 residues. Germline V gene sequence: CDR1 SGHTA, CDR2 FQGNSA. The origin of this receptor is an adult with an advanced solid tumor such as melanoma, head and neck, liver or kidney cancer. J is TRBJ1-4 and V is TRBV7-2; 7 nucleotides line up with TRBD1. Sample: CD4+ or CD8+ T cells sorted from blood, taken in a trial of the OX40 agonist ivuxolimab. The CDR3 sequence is CASNNRLRQGTEKLFF. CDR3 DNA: TGTGCCAGCAACAACCGACTGCGACAGGGAACCGAAAAACTGTTTTTT.